This passage covers 7 T cell receptor beta chains from one sample sequenced in a study of patients and donors after allogeneic stem cell transplantation. MiXCR, run by TCRdb on the RT-PCR reads, gives a single entry per CDR3 protein. The repertoire holds about 400,000 distinct CDR3 sequences, with 16% as singletons. What was sequenced was blood, either unsorted or a sorted T cell fraction (not recorded which). The receptors were sampled from a human donor who was either an allogeneic HSCT recipient or a stem cell or donor lymphocyte infusion donor (not recorded which). It is not recorded whose cells these are; they may come from a transplant donor.

The rearrangement joins TRBV4-3 to TRBJ2-7; D is perhaps TRBD2 (5 bases). Trimming cost V 4 bases and J 8 bases, with 24 bases left between them. This CDR3 region has 16 residues. Germline CDR1 is LGHNA and CDR2 is YSLEER. The CDR3 loop reads CASSLGVGNLVSQQYF. The CDR3 DNA is TGCGCCAGCAGCCTCGGAGTCGGGAATCTGGTTAGCCAGCAGTACTTC.

This clonotype was seen repeatedly, ten times or more. The CDR3 nucleotides are TGTGCCAGCAGTTCCCAAGGGGGGCTGACTGAAGCTTTCTTT. Translated, it gives CASSSQGGLTEAFF. V gene TRBV12-3 or TRBV12-4 combines with J gene TRBJ1-1, with TRBD1 as a possible D gene (6 bases). The CDR3 is 14 residues long. V gave up 4 bases and J gave up 5 bases, with 14 bases separating them.

This clonotype was seen more than once but under ten times. V and J are TRBV7-9 and TRBJ1-1; the D is unclear. The V and J ends lost 5 bases and 6 bases respectively, with 19 bases between them. Germline V lookup: CDR1 SEHNR, CDR2 FQNEAQ (reference sequence). The CDR3 is 15 residues long. This CDR3 reads CASSPGEVDGPEAFF. The CDR3 nucleotides read TGTGCCAGCAGCCCCGGAGAGGTAGACGGGCCTGAAGCTTTCTTT.

The chain has TRBV5-1 and TRBJ1-1; D is perhaps TRBD1 (5 bases). The CDR3 sequence is 14 residues long. Per the germline V gene, CDR1 is SGHRS and CDR2 is YFSETQ. V gave up 5 bases and J gave up 0 bases, with 11 bases separating them. As DNA, the CDR3 is TGCGCCAGCAGGGGGGGGGATTTGAACACTGAAGCTTTCTTT. Translation: CASRGGDLNTEAFF.

This clonotype was picked up a small number of times. The chain recombines TRBV25-1 with TRBJ1-6; 7 positions agree with TRBD1. The CDR3 is 13 amino acids. V lost 4 bases, J lost 9 bases, and 3 bases stayed unmatched. Germline V gives CDR1 MGHDK, CDR2 SYGVNS. Written as DNA, the CDR3 is TGTGCCAGCAGTGGACAGGGTCGTTCACCCCTCCACTTT. It codes for CASSGQGRSPLHF.

There are a few counts of this clonotype. The chain uses TRBV6-2 or TRBV6-3 and TRBJ2-5; 9 bases match TRBD1. The CDR3 sequence is 14 residues long. Germline lookup yields CDR1 MNHEY and CDR2 SVGEGT. The V segment lost 5 bases and the J segment 7 bases; nucleotides outside the gene matches: 8. CDR3 residues: CASSPPGQGGTQYF. The CDR3 region has the DNA TGTGCCAGCAGTCCGCCGGGACAGGGAGGGACCCAGTACTTC.

The chain has TRBV6-2 or TRBV6-3 and TRBJ1-5; the D is unclear. Trimming pared 6 bases from V and 5 bases from J, leaving 20 bases between. Germline CDR1 is MNHEY and CDR2 is SVGEGT. The CDR3 consists of 16 residues. CDR3: CASRPPARGWDQPQHF. CDR3 sequence (DNA): TGTGCCAGCAGGCCACCAGCTAGAGGTTGGGATCAGCCCCAGCATTTT.